This T cell receptor (beta chain) was captured in a study of vaccination effects on CD4 cells after COVID-19 (dated by TCRdb to 2022 to 2024). Notes on the research overall: Each participant got two doses of an mRNA SARS-CoV-2 vaccine, either BNT162b2 or mRNA-1273. The full study included ten to eleven COVID-19 convalescent patients and a few SARS-CoV-2-naive healthy vaccine recipients. Cultures from other donors in the study were sequenced with the Oncomine TCR Beta short-read assay on an Illumina iSeq 100. SARS-CoV-2 spike-specific CD4+ TCR repertoires were compared before and after mRNA vaccination in COVID-19 convalescent patients and in infection-naive vaccine recipients.

In the ViraFEST assay, PBMC were stimulated with viral peptide pools, and antigen-specific CD4+ T cell clonotypes were then identified by expansion using TCR sequencing. After approximately 11 days of culture, CD4+ T cells were isolated with the EasySep CD4+ T cell isolation kit. The absence of prior SARS-CoV-2 infection in healthy vaccine recipients was confirmed by negative nucleocapsid antibodies before and after vaccination. Around 2.1 million PBMC per well were cultured with approximately 10 ug/ml peptides in IMDM containing around 5.3% human AB serum, approximately 10 IU/ml IL-2 and gentamicin. On days 3 and 7, half of the culture medium was replaced with fresh IL-2-containing medium. Unless noted otherwise, every peptide stimulation condition was cultured in triplicate wells. Using Ficoll-Paque Plus gradient centrifugation, PBMC were separated from whole blood and then either used fresh or cryopreserved at -140C. The overlapping peptide pools covered the spike proteins of SARS-CoV-2 as well as those of the common cold coronaviruses HCoV-NL63, HCoV-OC43 and HCoV-229E. The QIAamp micro DNA kit was used to extract genomic DNA from the cultured CD4+ T cells.

The CDR3 spans 13 residues, from the cysteine through the phenylalanine. The CDR3 DNA has 39 bases and is translated from base 1. After removal of 2 bases from V and 7 bases from J, the junction retains 4 bases not matched to a gene. According to the germline V gene, CDR1 reads SGDLS and CDR2 reads YYNGEE. The paper as a whole reports these results and caveats: At late post-vaccination timepoints, both infection-induced and vaccine-induced clones showed marked clonal contraction, consistent with waning T cell responses. Only a small number of convalescent patients were included, and no early post-infection timepoints were available, which limited the study. In healthy vaccine recipients, vaccine-induced clones were almost all SARS-CoV-2 mono-reactive, with only 1 of 255 cross-reactive with common cold coronaviruses.

This clone was recorded a few times. Its binding antigen is unknown. Per-base qualities were not stored, and no clone one base away is much larger. The method behind the library was the immunoSEQ multiplex PCR assay. TCR beta CDR3 sequencing was performed on DNA from the cultured, isolated CD4+ T cells. Regarding the original processing steps: The analysis removed non-productive TCR sequences, trimmed reads to the CDR3 region, and retained only CDR3s that were 7 or more amino acids long. The MANAFEST web app was used to pick out antigen-specific clonotypes by comparing their expansion in peptide wells with that in reference cultures. For clones to be considered positive, expansion at FDR<0.05 versus reference and all other wells, an odds ratio above 5, and a frequency above 0.1% in two replicate wells were required. Cross-reactive clonotypes were defined as significantly expanded in SARS-CoV-2 spike wells and in at least one common cold coronavirus spike condition. Levenshtein distance calculated with the stringdist R package was used to assess CDR3 similarity, and unrooted trees were constructed with ape in R 3.6.1. TCRdb carries this immuneACCESS record with in-frame sequences only. Its versions omit some clonotypes, under half of them owing to an unresolved V gene in the studies checked, with the rest unexplained. From that table come the V and J calls and clone size; the DNA was used to work out D and trimming. This sample lists roughly 50,000 clones; approximately 79% were detected once. Roughly 5.6% of the sample belongs to the ten largest clones.

Sequencing used CD4+ T cells from PBMCs cultured with HCoV-OC43 spike peptides, obtained before COVID-19 vaccination. Read against the paper, the sample's cell subset or site label means: HCoV-OC43 spike overlapping peptide pool stimulation. The chain joins TRBV9 to TRBJ1-1; TRBD1 matches 8 bases in the middle. The clonotype was recovered from a human donor who received a COVID-19 vaccine. The CDR3 region has the sequence CASSVVQGGEAFF. The DNA sequence reads TGTGCCAGCAGCGTCGTACAGGGGGGTGAAGCTTTCTTT. The variable domain in full, with residues beyond the CDR3 obtained from the reference TRBV9 and TRBJ1-1 genes, is DSGVTQTPKHLITATGQRVTLRCSPRSGDLSVYWYQQSLDQGLQFLIQYYNGEERAKGNILERFSAQQFPDLHSELNLSSLELGDSALYFCASSVVQGGEAFFGQGTRLTVV.